These T cell receptor beta chains were read from a single sample in a study of T cell repertoires in cytomegalovirus infection. Using its own MiXCR run on the reads, TCRdb lists one record per CDR3 protein. The sample carries more than 400,000 distinct CDR3 sequences, around 27% recorded once. Sequencing used PBMCs. The receptors here all came from a human donor in good health (CMV status not recorded). Some clones in this sample may be carry-over from other donors' samples. The CDR3 runs from the conserved cysteine through the conserved F or W. D genes are given only for firm matches. The size entry is marked missing in some rows and otherwise reads once, few, many or a size class.

>TRBJ2-1|-|few|TRBV6-2/TRBV6-3|13
CASTLNSYNEQFF
TGTGCCAGCACCCTGAATTCCTACAATGAGCAGTTCTTC
>TRBJ2-1|TRBD2|-|TRBV29-1|15
CSVEGGTSGYNEQFF
TGCAGCGTTGAGGGGGGGACTAGCGGCTACAATGAGCAGTTCTTC
>TRBJ1-2|-|many|TRBV7-8|15
CASSLGLHSGAGYTF
TGTGCCAGCAGCTTAGGGTTGCACAGCGGCGCTGGCTACACCTTC
>TRBJ2-2|-|-|TRBV24-1|15
CATEGGGRNTGELFF
TGTGCCACAGAAGGGGGCGGGAGAAACACCGGGGAGCTGTTTTTT
>TRBJ2-1|-|few|TRBV5-5|15
CASSLGGRGSHEQFF
TGTGCCAGCAGCTTGGGGGGTCGTGGTTCCCATGAGCAGTTCTTC
>TRBJ1-4|TRBD1|many|TRBV7-2|13
CASSRDRAEKLFF
TGTGCCAGCAGCAGGGACAGGGCTGAAAAACTGTTTTTT
>TRBJ1-3|-|many|TRBV6-1|16
CASSELVRTSGNTIYF
TGTGCCAGCAGTGAATTGGTCAGAACCTCTGGAAACACCATATATTTT
>TRBJ1-2|-|many|TRBV4-1|15
CASSQGLQTSYGYTF
TGCGCCAGCAGCCAAGGACTGCAGACGAGCTATGGCTACACCTTC
>TRBJ1-6|-|many|TRBV7-2|13
CASSLAGRSPLHF
TGTGCCAGCAGCTTAGCGGGGCGTTCACCCCTCCACTTT
>TRBJ2-1|TRBD2|-|TRBV20-1|18
CSAAAAGGPVFGYNEQFF
TGCAGTGCCGCCGCGGCGGGAGGGCCAGTTTTTGGGTACAATGAGCAGTTCTTC
>TRBJ2-2|-|few|TRBV7-3|11
CASGSDSQLFF
TGTGCCAGCGGAAGTGACAGCCAGCTGTTTTTT
>TRBJ2-6|-|-|TRBV2|18
CASSEAMIQVSGANVLTF
TGTGCCAGCAGTGAAGCGATGATTCAGGTCTCTGGGGCCAACGTCCTGACTTTC
>TRBJ1-1|-|few|TRBV20-1|14
CSASLGRWGTEAFF
TGCAGTGCTAGCCTGGGACGGTGGGGCACTGAAGCTTTCTTT
>TRBJ2-1|-|few|TRBV5-5|14
CASSGMTGANEQFF
TGTGCCAGCAGCGGGATGACTGGGGCCAATGAGCAGTTCTTC
>TRBJ1-1|-|few|TRBV18|13
CASSRVQGTEAFF
TGTGCCAGCTCACGGGTCCAGGGCACTGAAGCTTTCTTT
>TRBJ2-2|-|few|TRBV24-1|16
CATSDLPATNTGELFF
TGTGCCACCAGTGATTTGCCAGCCACGAACACCGGGGAGCTGTTTTTT
>TRBJ2-3|TRBD2|-|TRBV27|16
CASSTKREGFTDTQYF
TGTGCCAGCAGTACCAAGCGGGAGGGATTCACAGATACGCAGTATTTT
>TRBJ1-1|-|-|TRBV12-3/TRBV12-4|15
CASSPRGGMNTEAFF
TGTGCCAGCAGTCCCCGTGGAGGCATGAACACTGAAGCTTTCTTT
>TRBJ2-2|-|-|TRBV6-2/TRBV6-3|14
CACRTGTNTGELFF
TGTGCCTGTCGGACCGGGACTAACACCGGGGAGCTGTTTTTT
>TRBJ1-1|-|many|TRBV7-2|14
CASLRVVGNTEAFF
TGTGCCAGCCTAAGGGTAGTCGGGAACACTGAAGCTTTCTTT
>TRBJ2-1|TRBD2|few|TRBV2|15
CASSVVLAGANEQFF
TGTGCCAGCAGTGTAGTACTAGCGGGAGCAAATGAGCAGTTCTTC
>TRBJ2-1|TRBD2|few|TRBV12-3/TRBV12-4|15
CASRPSGGGWNEQFF
TGTGCCAGCAGGCCTAGCGGGGGGGGGTGGAATGAGCAGTTCTTC
>TRBJ2-1|TRBD2|-|TRBV9|14
CASTRTSLDNEQFF
TGTGCCAGCACCCGGACTAGCCTGGACAATGAGCAGTTCTTC
>TRBJ2-3|-|many|TRBV12-3/TRBV12-4|13
CASSFGSTDTQYF
TGTGCCAGCAGCTTCGGGAGCACAGATACGCAGTATTTT
>TRBJ1-1|-|-|TRBV28|15
CASTHRVGRRTEAFF
TGTGCCAGCACCCACAGGGTGGGGCGCCGCACTGAAGCTTTCTTT
>TRBJ2-2|TRBD1|-|TRBV29-1|14
CSAVSGGQNGELFF
TGCAGCGCCGTATCAGGGGGCCAGAACGGGGAGCTGTTTTTT
>TRBJ2-5|-|many|TRBV7-2|12
CASNIGPETQYF
TGTGCCAGCAACATTGGTCCAGAGACCCAGTACTTC
>TRBJ1-2|-|many|TRBV7-2|13
CASSPPTDYGYTF
TGTGCCAGCAGCCCCCCGACGGACTATGGCTACACCTTC
>TRBJ2-7|-|-|TRBV28|13
CASSWVGPYEQYF
TGTGCCAGCAGTTGGGTCGGACCCTACGAGCAGTACTTC
>TRBJ2-2|-|-|TRBV9|14
CASHPGYNTGELFF
TGTGCCAGTCACCCGGGATACAACACCGGGGAGCTGTTTTTT
>TRBJ2-1|-|-|TRBV24-1|15
CATSDSGSSYNEQFF
TGTGCCACCAGTGATTCGGGGAGCTCCTACAATGAGCAGTTCTTC
>TRBJ1-2|-|-|TRBV19|16
CASTGDRVFPSYGYTF
TGTGCCAGTACCGGAGATCGGGTGTTCCCTTCTTATGGCTACACCTTC
>TRBJ2-2|-|many|TRBV7-2|13
CASSLVWTGELFF
TGTGCCAGCAGCTTAGTTTGGACCGGGGAGCTGTTTTTT
>TRBJ1-5|-|-|TRBV19|13
CASRYGSNQPQHF
TGTGCCAGTAGATATGGCAGCAATCAGCCCCAGCATTTT
>TRBJ2-1|TRBD2|-|TRBV5-1|16
CASSALTSGSPNEQFF
TGCGCCAGCAGCGCCTTGACTAGCGGGAGCCCCAATGAGCAGTTCTTC
>TRBJ2-3|-|-|TRBV29-1|13
CSSNLGHTDTQYF
TGCAGCTCCAATCTGGGCCACACAGATACGCAGTATTTT
>TRBJ1-4|-|-|TRBV5-6|14
CASNREGLGEKLFF
TGTGCCAGCAACAGAGAGGGGCTGGGTGAAAAACTGTTTTTT
>TRBJ2-3|TRBD1|-|TRBV6-2/TRBV6-3|16
CASRLQQGVSTDTQYF
TGTGCCAGCAGACTCCAACAGGGGGTGAGCACAGATACGCAGTATTTT
>TRBJ2-1|TRBD2|few|TRBV28|18
CASDSTAGGASSYNEQFF
TGTGCCAGCGATTCCACCGCCGGGGGGGCGAGCTCCTACAATGAGCAGTTCTTC
>TRBJ2-3|TRBD2|many|TRBV7-3|14
CASSLIGRTDTQYF
TGTGCCAGCAGCTTAATCGGGAGGACCGATACGCAGTATTTT
>TRBJ1-2|-|few|TRBV29-1|13
CSVEDPGGYGYTF
TGCAGCGTTGAAGATCCGGGAGGCTATGGCTACACCTTC
>TRBJ2-3|-|many|TRBV7-2|17
CASSRGGGAYSTDTQYF
TGTGCCAGCAGTCGAGGTGGGGGGGCATATTCCACAGATACGCAGTATTTT
>TRBJ2-1|-|-|TRBV6-4|14
CASSDEAGHNEQFF
TGTGCCAGCAGTGACGAAGCGGGCCACAATGAGCAGTTCTTC
>TRBJ1-1|TRBD1|few|TRBV6-2/TRBV6-3|15
CASRTGEVMNTEAFF
TGTGCCAGCAGGACAGGGGAGGTGATGAACACTGAAGCTTTCTTT
>TRBJ2-1|-|-|TRBV19|14
CASKSVGGHNEQFF
TGTGCCAGTAAATCAGTAGGAGGGCACAATGAGCAGTTCTTC
>TRBJ2-1|-|many|TRBV7-8|14
CASSARDGRAEQFF
TGTGCCAGCAGCGCCCGGGACGGACGTGCTGAGCAGTTCTTC
>TRBJ1-5|TRBD1|few|TRBV10-3|16
CAISGRDSLSNQPQHF
TGTGCCATCAGTGGTAGGGACAGTCTTAGCAATCAGCCCCAGCATTTT
>TRBJ2-7|-|few|TRBV7-9|14
CASSFWDHSYEQYF
TGTGCCAGCAGCTTCTGGGACCACTCCTACGAGCAGTACTTC
>TRBJ2-2|TRBD1|many|TRBV12-3/TRBV12-4|15
CASSVDRGRTGELFF
TGTGCCAGCAGTGTAGACAGGGGGCGTACCGGGGAGCTGTTTTTT
>TRBJ2-1|TRBD1|-|TRBV6-2/TRBV6-3|13
CASRFTGGYEQFF
TGTGCCAGCAGGTTTACAGGGGGCTATGAGCAGTTCTTC
>TRBJ2-3|TRBD2|-|TRBV11-2|18
CASSLSGLAALRTDTQYF
TGTGCCAGCAGCTTATCTGGACTAGCGGCCTTGCGCACAGATACGCAGTATTTT
>TRBJ2-1|-|-|TRBV28|13
CASSTPGTLEQFF
TGTGCCAGCAGTACGCCCGGGACCCTCGAGCAGTTCTTC
>TRBJ2-1|TRBD2|many|TRBV7-8|14
CASSFVGGYNEQFF
TGTGCCAGCAGCTTCGTGGGAGGGTACAATGAGCAGTTCTTC